The 23 T cell receptor beta chains below come from one sample, sequenced in a study of blood T cells in healthy people across ages. Primed by a sample-barcoded 5' primer and a J-beta primer mix, a second PCR proceeded for about 7 to 11 cycles. Using its own MiXCR run on the 5' RACE reads, TCRdb lists one record per CDR3 protein. This repertoire shows roughly 1.5 million distinct CDR3 sequences, 35% to 45% found once; its top ten account for 4%. Sequencing used blood. These receptors originate from a woman between 18 and 29 years old in good health.

This clonotype was seen a handful of times. The chain couples TRBV4-1 to TRBJ2-7, with TRBD1 matching over 8 bases. The CDR3 consists of 16 residues. Germline V CDR1 and CDR2: MGHRA, YSYEKL. V shed 1 base, J shed 3 bases, and the junction held 8 bases outside the gene matches. CDR3 DNA: TGCGCCAGCAGCCAAGTTGGACAGGGACGGAACTACGAGCAGTACTTC. It specifies CASSQVGQGRNYEQYF.

V is TRBV27 and J is TRBJ2-5; D is undetermined. Trimming removed 5 bases at V and 2 bases at J, with 9 bases between. The germline V gene encodes CDR1 MNHEY and CDR2 SMNVEV (reference sequence). The CDR3 is 13 amino acids. The CDR3 DNA follows: TGTGCCAGCAGTGGTCTCCTTCAAGAGACCCAGTACTTC. It codes for CASSGLLQETQYF.

The chain recombines TRBV11-2 with TRBJ1-1, with D hard to call. V lost 3 bases and J 1 base, leaving 9 bases between the germline ends. Per germline, CDR1 SGHAT and CDR2 FQNNGV. The CDR3 consists of 14 residues. CDR3 residues: CASSLWDSNTEAFF. The CDR3 DNA follows: TGTGCCAGCAGCTTGTGGGATTCGAACACTGAAGCTTTCTTT.

The chain employs TRBV12-3 or TRBV12-4 and TRBJ1-5, with a tentative D call TRBD1 (5 bases). The CDR3 contains 15 residues. The V and J ends lost 7 bases and 2 bases respectively, with 15 bases between them. The CDR3 nucleotides are TGTGCCAGCACCCTAAGGGGCAGCGGCAATCAGCCCCAGCATTTT. Translated, it gives CASTLRGSGNQPQHF.

The rearrangement uses TRBV7-9 and TRBJ2-1; the D gene is possibly TRBD2 (5 bases). The ends were cut back, 4 bases at V and 2 bases at J, with 18 bases in the middle. From germline, CDR1 is SEHNR and CDR2 FQNEAQ (reference sequence). This CDR3 has 17 residues. The CDR3 coding sequence is TGTGCCAGCAGCTACCGATCGCGGAGGCACGCCTACAATGAGCAGTTCTTC. Encoded protein: CASSYRSRRHAYNEQFF.

V is TRBV12-3 or TRBV12-4 and J is TRBJ2-6; 8 bases align to TRBD1. With 5 bases clipped from V and 4 bases from J, the junction kept 4 bases outside the gene matches. This CDR3 contains 15 residues. Written as DNA, the CDR3 is TGTGCCAGCAGTCGACAGGGGAAAGGGGCCAACGTCCTGACTTTC. This encodes CASSRQGKGANVLTF.

The chain is built from TRBV11-2 and TRBJ2-1; D is possibly TRBD2 (6 bases). This CDR3 comprises 15 residues. Germline CDR1 and CDR2: SGHAT and FQNNGV. V gave up 5 bases and J gave up 8 bases, with 19 bases separating them. The CDR3 is CASSPRLVVRDEQFF. The CDR3 DNA sequence: TGTGCCAGCAGCCCCCGACTAGTGGTTAGGGATGAGCAGTTCTTC.

CDR3: CASSFSAGGETQYF. The CDR3 DNA is TGTGCCAGCAGCTTTTCAGCGGGGGGCGAGACCCAGTACTTC. The chain carries TRBV14 and TRBJ2-5, with 9 bases lining up with TRBD2. CDR3 size: 14 residues. The V segment lost 5 bases and the J segment 5 bases; nucleotides outside the gene matches: 6. Germline CDR1 SGHDN, CDR2 FVKESK.

V gene TRBV6-2 or TRBV6-3 combines with J gene TRBJ2-3; D might be TRBD2 (5 bases). The germline V and J ends were trimmed by 7 bases and 2 bases, with 16 bases remaining between them. The CDR3 loop spans 15 amino acids. Germline CDR1 MNHEY, CDR2 SVGEGT. The CDR3 is CASTPNGLITDTQYF. CDR3 bases: TGTGCCAGCACCCCGAATGGACTCATCACAGATACGCAGTATTTT.

The chain is built from TRBV7-2 and TRBJ1-5; TRBD1 matches 9 bases. The CDR3 runs 16 residues. The J segment lost 7 bases and the V segment lost 2 bases, leaving 9 bases of the junction unmatched. CDR1 SGHTA and CDR2 FQGNSA come from the germline V gene. CDR3 amino acids: CASSLTGTGFFQPQHF. The CDR3 DNA reads TGTGCCAGCAGCTTAACCGGGACAGGGTTCTTCCAGCCCCAGCATTTT. Complete variable domain (other parts from reference TRBV7-2 and TRBJ1-5): GAGVSQSPSNKVTEKGKDVELRCDPISGHTALYWYRQSLGQGLEFLIYFQGNSAPDKSGLPSDRFSAERTGGSVSTLTIQRTQQEDSAVYLCASSLTGTGFFQPQHFGDGTRLSIL.

The CDR3 DNA reads as TGTGCCAGCAGACGGCTAGCGGGTAGCTCCTACAATGAGCAGTTCTTC. It is translated as CASRRLAGSSYNEQFF. The genes are TRBV11-2 and TRBJ2-1; 8 bases fit TRBD2. From germline, CDR1 is SGHAT and CDR2 FQNNGV. The ends lost 6 bases at V and 0 bases at J; junction bases unmatched: 7. The CDR3 covers 16 residues.

This clonotype was observed a few times. The J gene is TRBJ2-1, the V gene TRBV7-8, with D tentatively TRBD2 (5 bases). The germline CDR1 and CDR2 sequences are SGHVS and FQNEAQ. V dropped 6 bases and J dropped 1 base, with 13 bases sitting between them. The CDR3 covers 15 residues. CDR3 nucleotide sequence: TGTGCCAGCAGGGACTCGGCCTCATCCTACAATGAGCAGTTCTTC. Its protein is CASRDSASSYNEQFF.

Worth noting for this clonotype: A much larger clone is a single base away; this may be a read error. The V gene is TRBV7-9, the J gene TRBJ2-1; D is possibly TRBD1 (6 bases). The CDR3 contains 13 residues. Trimming shortened V by 9 bases and J by 8 bases, and 17 bases separated the two germline ends. Germline loops: CDR1 SEHNR, CDR2 FQNEAQ (reference sequence). The chain's CDR3 is CASTGPGVDEQFF. The CDR3 DNA reads as TGTGCCAGTACAGGGCCTGGGGTCGATGAGCAGTTCTTC.

The V and J genes are TRBV29-1 and TRBJ2-5; perhaps D is TRBD1 or TRBD2 (7 bases each). The J call may be in error: the DNA end matches TRBJ2-7 better. CDR1 is SQVTM, CDR2 ANQGSEA, per germline. The CDR3 sequence is 12 residues long. CDR3 bases: TGCAGCGTTGGGGAGGGGGCACACGAGCAGTACTTC. It encodes CSVGEGAHEQYF.

The rearrangement uses TRBV27 and TRBJ1-6; D is unresolved. V was trimmed by 0 bases and J by 10 bases, leaving 7 bases between them. The CDR3 consists of 13 residues. Looked up from germline, CDR1 is MNHEY and CDR2 is SMNVEV (reference sequence). The CDR3 DNA sequence: TGTGCCAGCAGTTTATCGAGAGGATCACCCCTCCACTTT. Residues: CASSLSRGSPLHF.

The V gene is TRBV10-3, the J gene TRBJ1-1; TRBD1 agrees at 10 bases. With V trimmed by 5 bases and J by 3 bases, 3 bases remained unmatched. Germline V gene lookup returns CDR1 ENHRY and CDR2 SYGVKD. The CDR3 has 14 amino acids. The CDR3 spells CAISTTGGHTEAFF. CDR3 nucleotide sequence: TGTGCCATCAGTACGACAGGGGGCCACACTGAAGCTTTCTTT.

This chain links TRBV13 with TRBJ2-4; D remains unclear. V gave up 2 bases and J gave up 1 base, with 12 bases separating them. The CDR3 consists of 16 residues. Germline V gene data show CDR1 as PRHDT and CDR2 as FYEKMQ (reference sequence). CDR3 loop: CASSLNQLGAKNIQYF. In DNA, the CDR3 is TGTGCCAGCAGCTTAAACCAGCTGGGGGCCAAAAACATTCAGTACTTC.

The V call is TRBV4-3, the J call TRBJ2-3; a possible D gene is TRBD2 (6 bases). Looked up from germline, CDR1 is LGHNA and CDR2 is YSLEER. CDR3 length: 16 amino acids. V dropped 3 bases and J dropped 2 bases, with 15 bases sitting between them. This CDR3 reads CASSQYRDSNTDTQYF. CDR3 coding DNA: TGCGCCAGCAGCCAGTACCGGGACTCCAACACAGATACGCAGTATTTT.

The rearrangement links TRBV6-2 or TRBV6-3 to TRBJ1-1, with D perhaps TRBD1 (5 bases). CDR3 length: 15 amino acids. The germline CDR1 and CDR2 sequences are MNHEY and SVGEGT. V lost 5 bases and J lost 1, with 14 bases in between. CDR3 in amino acids: CASSLLGDANTEAFF. As DNA, the CDR3 is TGTGCCAGCAGTCTCCTGGGGGACGCGAACACTGAAGCTTTCTTT.

This rearrangement joins TRBV6-2 or TRBV6-3 to TRBJ1-1; 7 positions match TRBD1. V gave up 4 bases and J gave up 0 bases; unmatched junction bases: 5. This CDR3 has 15 residues. CDR1 and CDR2 (germline): MNHEY, SVGEGT. DNA for the CDR3: TGTGCCAGCAGTTCTCAGGGGGACCTGAACACTGAAGCTTTCTTT. It codes for CASSSQGDLNTEAFF.

Only a few counts were recorded for this clonotype. This chain links TRBV4-3 with TRBJ1-2; maybe TRBD1 (6 bases). Germline values: CDR1 LGHNA, CDR2 YSLEER. Trimming took off 0 bases at V and 0 bases at J, with 11 bases between the two ends. CDR3 size: 16 residues. This CDR3 reads CASSQDLRGPNYGYTF. The DNA for the CDR3 is TGCGCCAGCAGCCAAGATCTACGGGGGCCTAACTATGGCTACACCTTC.

The V and J genes are TRBV7-9 and TRBJ1-6; no clear D gene. V was cut by 7 bases and J by 7 bases, with 2 bases left in between. Germline CDR1 is SEHNR and CDR2 is FQNEAQ (reference sequence). The CDR3 has 10 residues. The CDR3 coding sequence is TGTGCCAGCACCAATTCACCCCTCCACTTT. The encoded protein is CASTNSPLHF.

V usage is TRBV12-3 or TRBV12-4 and J usage is TRBJ2-7; TRBD2 is a possible D gene (6 bases). CDR3 length: 13 residues. V lost 5 bases and J lost 6, with 14 bases in between. Written as DNA, the CDR3 is TGTGCCAGCAGTCCGGGGAGGAGCGGCGAGCAGTACTTC. As protein: CASSPGRSGEQYF.